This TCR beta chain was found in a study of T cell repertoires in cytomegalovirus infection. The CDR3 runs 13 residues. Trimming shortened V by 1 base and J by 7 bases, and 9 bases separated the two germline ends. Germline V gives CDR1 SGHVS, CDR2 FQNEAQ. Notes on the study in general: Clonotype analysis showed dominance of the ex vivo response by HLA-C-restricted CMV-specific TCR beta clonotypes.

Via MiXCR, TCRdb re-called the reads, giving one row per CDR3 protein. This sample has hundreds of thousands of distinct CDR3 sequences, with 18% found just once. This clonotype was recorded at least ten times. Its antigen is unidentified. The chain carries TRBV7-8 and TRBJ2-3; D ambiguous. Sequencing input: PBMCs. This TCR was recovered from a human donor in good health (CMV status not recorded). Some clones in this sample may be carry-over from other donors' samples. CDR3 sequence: CASSLGPSHTQYF. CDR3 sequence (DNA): TGTGCCAGCAGCTTAGGCCCCTCCCATACGCAGTATTTT.